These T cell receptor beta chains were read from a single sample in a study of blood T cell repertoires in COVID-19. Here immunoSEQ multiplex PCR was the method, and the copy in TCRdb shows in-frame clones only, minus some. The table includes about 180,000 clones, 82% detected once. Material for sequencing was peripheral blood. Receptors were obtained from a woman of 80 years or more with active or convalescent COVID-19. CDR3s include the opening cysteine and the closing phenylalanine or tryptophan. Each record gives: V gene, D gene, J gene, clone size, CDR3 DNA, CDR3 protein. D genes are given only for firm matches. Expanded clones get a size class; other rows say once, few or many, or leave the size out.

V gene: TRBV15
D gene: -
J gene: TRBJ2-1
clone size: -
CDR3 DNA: TGTGCCACCAGCAGGGACTCGGTGAATGAGCAGTTCTTC
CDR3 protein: CATSRDSVNEQFF

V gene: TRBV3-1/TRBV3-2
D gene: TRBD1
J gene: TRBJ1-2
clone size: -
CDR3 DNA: TGTGCCAGCAGCCTTCGACAGGGGGACAGTGGCTACACCTTC
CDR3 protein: CASSLRQGDSGYTF

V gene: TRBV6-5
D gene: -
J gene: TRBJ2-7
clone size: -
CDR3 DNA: TGTGCCAGCAGTTACTCCGGAGTTGAGTACGAGCAGTACTTC
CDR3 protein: CASSYSGVEYEQYF

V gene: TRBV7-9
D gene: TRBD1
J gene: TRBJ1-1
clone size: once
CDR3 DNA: TGTGCCAGCACCACAGGGGTGAACACTGAAGCTTTCTTT
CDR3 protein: CASTTGVNTEAFF

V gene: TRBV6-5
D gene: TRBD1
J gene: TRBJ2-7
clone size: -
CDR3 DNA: TGTGCCAGCAGTTCGGGACAGGGGGCGGTCGAGCAGTACTTC
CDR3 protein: CASSSGQGAVEQYF

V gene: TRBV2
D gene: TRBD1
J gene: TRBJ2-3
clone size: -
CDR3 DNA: TGTGCCAGCACTAAGCTACAGGGGATTTTTACAGATACGCAGTATTTT
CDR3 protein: CASTKLQGIFTDTQYF

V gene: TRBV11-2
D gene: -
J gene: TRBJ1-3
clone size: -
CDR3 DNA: TGTGCCAGCAGCTTAGTAGGGGGAGGAAACACCATATATTTT
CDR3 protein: CASSLVGGGNTIYF

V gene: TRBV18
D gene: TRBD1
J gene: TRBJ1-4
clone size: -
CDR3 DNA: TGTGCCAGCTCAGGAGGGACAGCCTATAATGAAAAACTGTTTTTT
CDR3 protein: CASSGGTAYNEKLFF

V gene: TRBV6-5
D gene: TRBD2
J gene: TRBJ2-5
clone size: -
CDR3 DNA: TGTGCCAGCAAGGCTAGCGGGAGGAGGGAGACCCAGTACTTC
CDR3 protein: CASKASGRRETQYF

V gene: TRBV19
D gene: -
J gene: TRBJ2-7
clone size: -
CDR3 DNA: TGTGCCAGTAGTATATTCCCAGCGCAGGGTCAGTATGAGCAGTACTTC
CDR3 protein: CASSIFPAQGQYEQYF

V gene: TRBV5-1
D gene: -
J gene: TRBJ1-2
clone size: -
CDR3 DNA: TGCGCCAGCAGCTCACGGGGGGCGAACTATGGCTACACCTTC
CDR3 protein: CASSSRGANYGYTF

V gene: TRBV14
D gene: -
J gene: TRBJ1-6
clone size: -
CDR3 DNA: TGTGCCAGCAGCCAAGGACAGCTCCGTTATAATTCACCCCTCCACTTT
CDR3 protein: CASSQGQLRYNSPLHF

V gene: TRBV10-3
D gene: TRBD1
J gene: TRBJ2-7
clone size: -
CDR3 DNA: TGTGCCATCAGTGGTCGGACAGGGCCGCTTTGGGAGCAGTACTTC
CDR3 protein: CAISGRTGPLWEQYF

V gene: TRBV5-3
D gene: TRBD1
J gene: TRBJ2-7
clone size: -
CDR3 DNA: TGTGCCAGAAGCTTGGGGGATTCCGGACAGGGGAGGAACTCCTACGAGCAGTACTTC
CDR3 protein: CARSLGDSGQGRNSYEQYF

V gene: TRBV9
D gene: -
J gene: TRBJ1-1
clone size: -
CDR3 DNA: TGTGCCAGCAGCGGAGGTGCGGGGAACACTGAAGCTTTCTTT
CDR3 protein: CASSGGAGNTEAFF

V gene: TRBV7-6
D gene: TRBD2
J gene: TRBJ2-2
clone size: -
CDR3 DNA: TGTGCCAGCAGCTTAGACGGACTAGCGGGAACGAACACCGGGGAGCTGTTTTTT
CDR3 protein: CASSLDGLAGTNTGELFF

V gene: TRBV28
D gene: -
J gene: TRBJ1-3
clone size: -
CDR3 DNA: TGTGCCAGCAGTTTAGGTTTGGGCCCAGGCAGATCCAGCTCTGGAAACACCATATATTTT
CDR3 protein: CASSLGLGPGRSSSGNTIYF

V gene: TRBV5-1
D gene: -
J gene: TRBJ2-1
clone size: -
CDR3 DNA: TGCGCCAGCAGCTGGTCCGGGAGCTCCTACAATGAGCAGTTCTTC
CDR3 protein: CASSWSGSSYNEQFF

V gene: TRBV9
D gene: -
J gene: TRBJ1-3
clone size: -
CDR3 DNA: TGTGCCAGCAGCGTATCCCTTCTGGCAGGGTCCTCTGGAAACACCATATATTTT
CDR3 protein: CASSVSLLAGSSGNTIYF

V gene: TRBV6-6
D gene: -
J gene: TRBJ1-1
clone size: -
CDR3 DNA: TGTGCCAGCAGTTTCGTACAGGGGAACACTGAAGCTTTCTTT
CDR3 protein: CASSFVQGNTEAFF

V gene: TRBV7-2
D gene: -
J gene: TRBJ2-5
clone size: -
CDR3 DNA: TGTGCCAGCAGCAAGCAGGTATCAGAGACCCAGTACTTC
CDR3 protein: CASSKQVSETQYF

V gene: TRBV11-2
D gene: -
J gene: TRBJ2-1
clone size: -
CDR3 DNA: TGTGCCAGCAGCCTCGAGGGGCTAGCGCTGAGCTCCTACAATGAGCAGTTCTTC
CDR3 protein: CASSLEGLALSSYNEQFF

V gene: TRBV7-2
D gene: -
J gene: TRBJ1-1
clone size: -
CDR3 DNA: TGTGCCAGCAGCTACAGGGTTCTTAGAGAAGCTTTCTTT
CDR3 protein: CASSYRVLREAFF

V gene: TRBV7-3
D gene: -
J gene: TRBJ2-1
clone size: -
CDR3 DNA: TGTGCCAGCAGACCGGGACTTGACTACAATGAGCAGTTCTTC
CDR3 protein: CASRPGLDYNEQFF

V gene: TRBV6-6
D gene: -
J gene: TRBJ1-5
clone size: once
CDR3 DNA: TGTGCCAGCAGTTACTCGGACAGAAATCAGCCCCAGCATTTT
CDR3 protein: CASSYSDRNQPQHF

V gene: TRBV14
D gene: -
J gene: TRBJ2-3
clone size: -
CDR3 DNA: TGTGCCAGCAGCCAAGGTTTAGGGGAGGTTGATACGCAGTATTTT
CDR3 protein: CASSQGLGEVDTQYF

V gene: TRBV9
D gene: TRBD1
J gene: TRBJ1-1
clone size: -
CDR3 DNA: TGTGCCAGCAGCGTTAAAGGGGGCAACACTGAAGCTTTCTTT
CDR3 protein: CASSVKGGNTEAFF

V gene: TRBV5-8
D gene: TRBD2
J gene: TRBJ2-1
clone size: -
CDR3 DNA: TGTGCCAGCAGCTGGCTTGGCGGGAGCTCCTACAATGAGCAGTTCTTC
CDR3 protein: CASSWLGGSSYNEQFF

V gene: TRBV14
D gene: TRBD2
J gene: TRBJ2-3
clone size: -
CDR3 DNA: TGTGCCAGCAGCCGACAAGCGGGAGGCCCCAGCACAGATACGCAGTATTTT
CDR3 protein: CASSRQAGGPSTDTQYF

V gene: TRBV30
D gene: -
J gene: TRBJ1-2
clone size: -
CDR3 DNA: TGTGCCTGGAGTGGGAACGGGGGCTACACCTTC
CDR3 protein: CAWSGNGGYTF

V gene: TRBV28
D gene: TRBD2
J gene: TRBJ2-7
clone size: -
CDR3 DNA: TGTGCCAGCAGTACCCGTAGTAGCGGGACCCCCTACGAGCAGTACTTC
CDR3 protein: CASSTRSSGTPYEQYF

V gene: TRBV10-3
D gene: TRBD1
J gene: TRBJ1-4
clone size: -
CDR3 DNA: TGTGCCATCAGTGAGTCGAAGGGGACAGGAGTAACAACTAATGAAAAACTGTTTTTT
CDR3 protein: CAISESKGTGVTTNEKLFF

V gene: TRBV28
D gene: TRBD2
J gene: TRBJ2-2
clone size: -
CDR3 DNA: TGTGCCAGCAGTGCACGTACTAGCGGGAGGGGGTCCGGGGAGCTGTTTTTT
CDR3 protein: CASSARTSGRGSGELFF

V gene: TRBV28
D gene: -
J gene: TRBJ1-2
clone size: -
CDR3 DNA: TGTGCTAGCACCGGGGTGAACTATGGCTACACCTTC
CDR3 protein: CASTGVNYGYTF

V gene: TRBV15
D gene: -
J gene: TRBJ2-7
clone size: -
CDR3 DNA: TGTGCCACCAGCAGAGATTGGGGAGGATCCTCCTACGAGCAGTACTTC
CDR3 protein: CATSRDWGGSSYEQYF

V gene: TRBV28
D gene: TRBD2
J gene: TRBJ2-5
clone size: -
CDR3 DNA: TGTGCCAGCAGTTCCCCCTCTAGCGGAACAACGATGTACCAAGAGACCCAGTACTTC
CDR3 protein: CASSSPSSGTTMYQETQYF

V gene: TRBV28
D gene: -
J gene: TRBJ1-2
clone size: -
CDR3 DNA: TGTGCCAGCAGCACACAGGGTAGTGGCTACACCTTC
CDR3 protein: CASSTQGSGYTF

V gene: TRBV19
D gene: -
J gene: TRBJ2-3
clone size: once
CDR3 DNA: TGTGCCAGTAGTATGGCAGGGGCGGTAGATACGCAGTATTTT
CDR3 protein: CASSMAGAVDTQYF

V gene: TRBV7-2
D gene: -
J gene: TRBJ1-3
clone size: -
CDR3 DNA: TGTGCCAGCAGCTTAGCTCCGAGCTCTGGAAACACCATATATTTT
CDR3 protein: CASSLAPSSGNTIYF

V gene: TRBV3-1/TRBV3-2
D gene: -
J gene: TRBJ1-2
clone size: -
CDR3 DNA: TGTGCCAGCAGCCAAGATGGGGGGGTGGGCTATGGCTACACCTTC
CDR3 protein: CASSQDGGVGYGYTF

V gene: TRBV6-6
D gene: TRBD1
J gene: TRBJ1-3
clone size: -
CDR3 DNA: TGTGCCAGCAGTTACCAGGGGGCTACTGGAAACACCATATATTTT
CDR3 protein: CASSYQGATGNTIYF

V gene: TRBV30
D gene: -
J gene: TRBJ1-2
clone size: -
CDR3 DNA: TGTGCCTGGAGTGTACCCCTCGCGGCCCACTATGGCTACACCTTC
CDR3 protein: CAWSVPLAAHYGYTF

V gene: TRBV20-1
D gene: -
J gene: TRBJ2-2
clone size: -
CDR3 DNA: TGCAGTGCTAGTTCCCGAGCCCGGGCCGGGGAGCTGTTTTTT
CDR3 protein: CSASSRARAGELFF

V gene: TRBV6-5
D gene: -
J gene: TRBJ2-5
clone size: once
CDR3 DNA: TGTGCCAGCAGGGGCTATGGGGGAGGCCGTGAGACCCAGTACTTC
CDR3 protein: CASRGYGGGRETQYF

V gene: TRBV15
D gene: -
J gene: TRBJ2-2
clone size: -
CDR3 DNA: TGTGCCACCAGCAGAGATTGGGCTAGCGCTAACACCGGGGAGCTGTTTTTT
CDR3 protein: CATSRDWASANTGELFF

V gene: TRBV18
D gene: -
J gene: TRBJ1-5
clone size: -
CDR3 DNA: TGTGCCAGCTCCCAGACAGTCAATAGCAATCAGCCCCAGCATTTT
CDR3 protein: CASSQTVNSNQPQHF

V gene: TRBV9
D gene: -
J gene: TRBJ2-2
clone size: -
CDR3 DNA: TGTGCCAGCAGCGTAGCTAATTGGGCGACGGCCGGGGAGCTGTTTTTT
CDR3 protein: CASSVANWATAGELFF

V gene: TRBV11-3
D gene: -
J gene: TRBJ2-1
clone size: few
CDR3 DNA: TGTGCCAGCAGCTTAGATTCGTACTCCTACAATGAGCAGTTCTTC
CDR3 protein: CASSLDSYSYNEQFF

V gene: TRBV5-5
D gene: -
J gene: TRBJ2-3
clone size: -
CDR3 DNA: TGTGCCAGCAGCTTGGCCGACTCCACAGATACGCAGTATTTT
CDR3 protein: CASSLADSTDTQYF

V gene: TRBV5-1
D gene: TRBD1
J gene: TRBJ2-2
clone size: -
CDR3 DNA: TGCGCCAGCAGCCGAGGACAGGCCGCGAACACCGGGGAGCTGTTTTTT
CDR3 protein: CASSRGQAANTGELFF

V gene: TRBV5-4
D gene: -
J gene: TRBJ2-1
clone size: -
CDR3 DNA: TGTGCCAGCAGCTTGTTGACAACAAATGAGCAGTTCTTC
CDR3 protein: CASSLLTTNEQFF

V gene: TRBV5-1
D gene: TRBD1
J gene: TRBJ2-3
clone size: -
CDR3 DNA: TGCGCCAGCAGGACAGGGGCGCAGGGTTTCACAGATACGCAGTATTTT
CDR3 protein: CASRTGAQGFTDTQYF

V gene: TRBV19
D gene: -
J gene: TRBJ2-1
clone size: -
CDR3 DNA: TGTGCCAGTAGTGGTGGCCCAGTAGGGGGTGAGCAGTTCTTC
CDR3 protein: CASSGGPVGGEQFF

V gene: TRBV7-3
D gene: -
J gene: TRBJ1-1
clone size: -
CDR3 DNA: TGTGCCAGCAGCCCCCGATGGGGGGGGAGAGGCACTGAAGCTTTCTTT
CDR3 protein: CASSPRWGGRGTEAFF

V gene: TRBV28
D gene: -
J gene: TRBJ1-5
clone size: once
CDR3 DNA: TGTGCCAGCAGCTTAGGGGGGAAATCAAATCAGCCCCAGCATTTT
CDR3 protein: CASSLGGKSNQPQHF

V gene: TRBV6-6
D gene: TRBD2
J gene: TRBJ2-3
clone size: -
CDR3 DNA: TGTGCCAGCACAGACCCTAGCGGGAGCACAGATACGCAGTATTTT
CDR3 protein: CASTDPSGSTDTQYF

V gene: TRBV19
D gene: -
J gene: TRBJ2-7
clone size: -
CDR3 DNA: TGTGCCAGTAGCCCCCCTCAGGGGGGCGGAAGAATTTACGAGCAGTACTTC
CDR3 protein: CASSPPQGGGRIYEQYF

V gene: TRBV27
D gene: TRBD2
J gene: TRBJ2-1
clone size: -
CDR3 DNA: TGTGCCAGCAGTTTAGGAGGGAGGGCATATGAGCAGTTCTTC
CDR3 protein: CASSLGGRAYEQFF

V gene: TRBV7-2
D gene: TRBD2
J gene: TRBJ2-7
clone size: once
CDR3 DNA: TGTGCCAGCAGCCACCTTACGGGAGGATACGAGCAGTACTTC
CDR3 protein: CASSHLTGGYEQYF